This T cell receptor beta chain was sequenced during a study of tumor-infiltrating lymphocytes in primary liver carcinoma. Study observations and caveats: The proportion of top clones found throughout all five tumor regions was only about 7-24%.

Co-extraction of both nucleic acids (RNA and DNA) used roughly 19-33 mg of unsorted bulk tissue. Constant-region priming of 500 ng total RNA yielded TCR beta cDNA. Employing slightly modified ARM-PCR, three nested multiplex PCR rounds were run, and these gave rise to the TCR beta libraries. TCRdb redid the calling of the multiplex PCR reads with MiXCR, one entry per CDR3 protein. The repertoire has around 100,000 distinct CDR3 sequences, roughly 69% of them found once; the top ten carry over 9%. Concerning this clonotype itself: What it binds is unknown.

This TCR was recovered from a woman aged 60-75 years with primary liver carcinoma and hepatitis B virus infection. Sequencing was performed on liver tumor tissue from sampling region 5. Described subset: tumor region T5, tumor centre.

CDR3 DNA: TGTGCCAGCAGTACGATTATGGGAGATACGCAGTATTTT. Translating it yields CASSTIMGDTQYF. The chain recombines TRBV6-6 with TRBJ2-3; the D is unclear. CDR3 length: 13 amino acids. Germline assignment: CDR1 MNHNY and CDR2 SVGAGI (reference sequence). V lost 5 bases and J 5 bases, leaving 11 bases between the germline ends.